This entry concerns a single T cell receptor (beta chain). Its antigen remains unidentified. No per-base quality is available; no much larger clone lies one base away. The germline V gene (reference sequence) specifies SEHNR as CDR1 and FQNEAQ as CDR2. The cysteine opens and the phenylalanine closes a CDR3 of 12 amino acids. The only DNA kept is the CDR3, 36 bases in frame from the first base. Cut back by 0 bases and 7 bases, the V and J ends lie 4 bases apart. The library was generated by 5' RACE. TCRdb shows the sequencer as Illumina HiSeq 2500. A second PCR of roughly 6 to 11 cycles was performed with a sample-barcoded 5' primer and a J-beta primer mix. A unique molecular identifier was introduced onto each TCR beta cDNA molecule by a template-switch 5' adaptor carrying 12 random nucleotides. Each sample yielded at least 2.5 million CDR3-containing paired-end reads. The Mint cDNA synthesis kit, primed by a TRBC-specific oligonucleotide, was used to synthesize first-strand cDNA from all RNA. Following uracil-DNA glycosylase treatment, a first 18-cycle PCR with universal primers M1SS and BC2_uni_R was performed on all cDNA. The authors' analysis ran thus. Normalization of each sample was performed by random selection of 1 million high-quality reads, each carrying a distinct molecular identifier. Instead of being binned into consensus sequences, reads with shared molecular identifiers were discarded. MiTCR, set to a Q25 quality threshold and the strictest error-elimination algorithm, was used for CDR3 identification, clonotype clustering and error correction. A nonparametric unseen species model with Euler transformation was used to estimate lower-bound total TCR beta diversity. TCRdb reanalyzed the raw reads on its own, using fastp at Q25 for trimming and MiXCR for clone calling, and kept in-frame beta chains. Rows matching on CDR3 protein sequence are summarized as one entry with the most common DNA and genes. These V and J calls originate from TCRdb's pipeline instead of the authors' own analysis. Within this sample are 750,000 or so distinct CDR3 sequences, with 25% of them counted one time only. Jointly, the top ten make up roughly a tenth of the sample.

These data are taken from a study of blood T cells in healthy people across ages (dated by TCRdb to the mid-2010s). With regard to the full study: Template switching captured roughly one uniquely barcoded TCR beta cDNA molecule per two T cells in model experiments. The study measured age-related changes in TCR beta repertoire diversity using deep sequencing normalized with unique cDNA molecular identifiers. Donors were grouped into four age groups: young (average 16 years), middle-aged (39), aged (roughly 62) and long-lived (just over 80). Using the same blood draw, the study looked at two additional independent replicas of 1 million unique cDNA reads for two donors, one aged 18 to 30 and the other aged 80 or older.

The donors were roughly 39 Caucasian individuals from Russia, aged roughly 6 to 100 years, who were systemically healthy. Ten milliliters of peripheral blood were drawn from each donor into EDTA-treated Vacutainer tubes. PBMCs were isolated by Ficoll-Paque density-gradient centrifugation, with at least 7 million obtained per sample. Trizol reagent was used to extract total RNA from the PBMCs, yielding at least 6 micrograms per sample. The percentages of naive CD45RAhigh/CD27high T cells were determined by flow cytometry on a PBMC aliquot from every donor. The investigation overall reported the following: There was a strong correlation between observed TCR beta diversity and the percentage of naive T cells measured by flow cytometry. As age increased, observed TCR beta diversity per million T cells dropped in a roughly linear way, and a significant reduction was already evident by age around 41. Donor CMV infection status was unknown, potentially confounding age-related changes in expanded clonotypes. Estimates of total diversity based on one million sequenced T cells were considered lower bounds and underestimates. Since profiling was done on bulk unsorted PBMCs, naive and antigen-experienced compartments could not be conclusively compared. Compared with the aged group, the long-lived group had more naive CD4+ T cells, fewer expanded clones and increased TCR diversity, a pattern suggesting age selection.

The same data also went into a second study, on T cells of mothers and their children. Per that second paper: Donors were nine systemically healthy Caucasian individuals: three mothers and their six children. cDNA synthesis consumed the entire amount of extracted RNA, loaded at around 1.5 ug RNA in each 15 ul reaction. In the second PCR, the M1S primer added sample barcodes and 2-4 random nucleotides. Each mother yielded over 9 million TCR beta CDR3 reads and each child 2.5 million to 3 million reads. Thymic selection similarly shapes TCR recombination output in related and unrelated pairs, with minor effect from inherited differences. Related mother-child pairs always showed normalized repertoire overlap that was slightly higher than in unrelated mother-child pairs, though the difference was never significant. No persistent microchimeric T cell clones were found, with a detection sensitivity of roughly 92 clones per million clonotypes. The study used deep NGS to compare TCR beta repertoires of mothers and children, seeking features distinguishing related mother-child pairs from unrelated individuals. On average, the children were roughly 12 +/- 4 years old, while the mothers were around 40 +/- 4 years old. After adapters were ligated using NEBNext reagents, the libraries underwent 100+100 nt paired-end sequencing on an Illumina HiSeq 2000. To prevent cross-contamination, the mother and child libraries were prepared a month apart and were sequenced in separate runs. For each donor, between about 450,000 and 2,300,000 distinct TCR beta clonotypes were identified. Naive TCR beta clonotypes were estimated from low-frequency clonotypes matched to each donor's FACS-determined naive share, without sorting.

The sample consisted of blood. This sequence uses TRBV7-9 and TRBJ1-3; the D gene lacks a confident call. The TCR sequence derives from a boy between 10 and 17 years old in good health. The nucleotide sequence reads as follows: TGTGCCAGCAGCTTAGCGACGAACACCATATATTTT. This gives the protein CASSLATNTIYF.